The following is a T cell receptor (beta chain) sequence with its context. These data originate in a study of cytomegalovirus exposure and HLA in healthy donors. A multiplex PCR was run with 60 Vbeta primers and 13 Jbeta primers. Data came from immunoSEQ multiplex PCR; TCRdb stores just in-frame clones and leaves some out. The data hold about 160,000 clones, with 85% observed a single time. This sequence was found in a boy under 10 years old in good health and CMV-seronegative. Sequencing used PBMCs.

The CDR3 sequence: CASSPPGTGELFF. The CDR3 coding sequence is TGTGCCAGTAGTCCGCCGGGGACCGGGGAGCTGTTTTTT. The genes are TRBV19 and TRBJ2-2; possible D gene TRBD2, 5 bases. The CDR3 has 13 amino acids. The V and J ends lost 5 bases and 5 bases respectively, with 9 bases between them. CDR1 and CDR2 from the germline V gene are LNHDA and SQIVND (reference sequence).